This T cell receptor beta chain was documented in a study of post-analysis software for immune sequencing data. Whole-study results and caveats: Patients showed TRBV5-6, TRBV5-1 and TRBV20-1 among a handful of TRBV segments more frequent than in controls.

This CDR3 spans 17 amino acids. Per germline, CDR1 SEHNR and CDR2 FQNEAQ (reference sequence). Prepared libraries of TCR beta cDNA carried unique molecular identifiers. TCRdb called the PCR reads again in MiXCR, with one record for every CDR3 protein. The sample holds a few hundred thousand distinct CDR3 sequences, 30% to 45% seen once. Notes on this clonotype: Its matching antigen is unknown. Compared with germline, one end of the junction differs, possibly owing to a read error.

The chain combines TRBV7-9 with TRBJ2-2, with 7 bases lining up with TRBD2. The sample was blood. This TCR derives from a girl aged 5-17 years with multiple sclerosis. The CDR3 is CASSSPLAEINTGGLFF. As DNA, the CDR3 is TGTGCCAGCAGCTCCCCCCTAGCGGAGATTAACACCGGGGGGCTGTTTTTT.